These T cell receptor beta chains were read from a single sample in a study of OX40 agonist ivuxolimab in advanced cancers. The table came from immunoSEQ multiplex PCR; TCRdb's copy has only in-frame clones and leaves some out. Of 55,000 to 70,000 clones in the sample, about 85% are singletons; the top ten hold approximately 4.7%. The specimen was CD4+ or CD8+ T cells sorted from blood, collected in a trial of the OX40 agonist ivuxolimab. These receptor sequences come from an adult with an advanced solid tumor such as melanoma, head and neck, liver or kidney cancer. Each CDR3 is given with its conserved first and last residue. A D gene is named only where the DNA matches it firmly. Where a row states a size, it is once, few, many or the class of an expanded clone; other rows omit it.

>-|-|TRBJ1-1|TRBV6-1
TGTGCCAGCAGTGAAATGATAGAGAGTATGAACACTGAAGCTTTCTTT
CASSEMIESMNTEAFF
>-|few|TRBJ1-6|TRBV30
TGTGCCTGGAGTTTGAACTATAATTCACCCCTCCACTTT
CAWSLNYNSPLHF
>TRBD2|-|TRBJ2-1|TRBV5-1
TGCGCCAGCAGCCCCTCGGGACTAGCGGGTTTCAATGAGCAGTTCTTC
CASSPSGLAGFNEQFF
>-|few|TRBJ2-2|TRBV23-1
TGCGCCAGCGGCCCCGGATACAGAGGGACCGGGGAGCTGTTTTTT
CASGPGYRGTGELFF
>TRBD2|-|TRBJ2-3|TRBV5-1
TGCGCCAGCAGCGGGGGGACTAGTAGCACAGATACGCAGTATTTT
CASSGGTSSTDTQYF
>TRBD1|once|TRBJ2-5|TRBV28
TGTGCCAGCAGTCTTGGTCCCGGGACAGGGCGGGAGCTCGAGACCCAGTACTTC
CASSLGPGTGRELETQYF
>-|-|TRBJ2-7|TRBV5-4
TGTGCCAGCAGCTTTCCAGGGACCTACGAGCAGTACTTC
CASSFPGTYEQYF
>-|-|TRBJ2-1|TRBV11-1
TGTGCCAGCAGCTTAGAGCTAGCCCGCCATGGGGAGCAGTTCTTC
CASSLELARHGEQFF
>TRBD1|-|TRBJ1-1|TRBV6-5
TGTGCCAGCAGTTATCAGGGGGCGGACACTGAAGCTTTCTTT
CASSYQGADTEAFF
>-|-|TRBJ2-3|TRBV12-2
TGTGCAAGTCGCTTAGCGGGGCGGAGATTGGGTGTGACAGATACGCAGTATTTT
CASRLAGRRLGVTDTQYF
>-|-|TRBJ2-3|TRBV2
TGTGCCAGCAGGCCCCCGAGAACAGATACGCAGTATTTT
CASRPPRTDTQYF
>-|-|TRBJ2-5|TRBV5-6
TGTGCCAGCAGTTGGGGACACACCCAAGAGACCCAGTACTTC
CASSWGHTQETQYF
>-|-|TRBJ2-7|TRBV7-3
TGTGCCAGCAGCTTAGGGGCGGGACCCTACGAGCAGTACTTC
CASSLGAGPYEQYF
>-|-|TRBJ2-7|TRBV28
TGTGCCAGCAGTTCCCAGGACCCGAAGGGGCCCTCCTACGAGCAGTACTTC
CASSSQDPKGPSYEQYF
>-|-|TRBJ2-6|TRBV29-1
TGCAGCTCTGCTTTCGGGGCCAACGTCCTGACTTTC
CSSAFGANVLTF
>-|-|TRBJ2-5|TRBV5-6
TGTGCCAGCAGCTTAACGGGGTACCAAGAGACCCAGTACTTC
CASSLTGYQETQYF
>TRBD2|-|TRBJ2-3|TRBV2
TGTGCCAGCAGTGTGGTAGCGGGAGGAGATACGCAGTATTTT
CASSVVAGGDTQYF
>-|-|TRBJ1-3|TRBV23-1
TGCGCCAGCAGTTTCGAGCAGTTTCGAGCGGGCGGTGGAAACACCATATATTTT
CASSFEQFRAGGGNTIYF
>-|-|TRBJ2-3|TRBV28
TGTGCCAGCAGTTTATCCCGCAGCATTGAGGCGGATACGCAGTATTTT
CASSLSRSIEADTQYF
>-|-|TRBJ2-3|TRBV6-4
TGTGCCAGCAGTGACCGTTCTAGCGGCACAGATACGCAGTATTTT
CASSDRSSGTDTQYF
>TRBD1|-|TRBJ1-4|TRBV29-1
TGCAGCGTTGGGACAGGGTTTAATGAAAAACTGTTTTTT
CSVGTGFNEKLFF
>-|-|TRBJ2-1|TRBV4-1
TGCGCCAGCAGCCAAGATTTCTTAGCGCGGCGGCGGAGCTCCTACAATGAGCAGTTCTTC
CASSQDFLARRRSSYNEQFF
>-|-|TRBJ2-1|TRBV15
TGTGCCACCAGCAGCGGAAGCGGGCCCTACAATGAGCAGTTCTTC
CATSSGSGPYNEQFF
>-|-|TRBJ1-3|TRBV6-5
TGTGCCAGCAGTTACTCGACTGGGTCCGGAAACACCATATATTTT
CASSYSTGSGNTIYF
>TRBD2|-|TRBJ2-2|TRBV28
TGTGCCAGCAGTCTGGGACTAGCGGGAGGCACCGGGGAGCTGTTTTTT
CASSLGLAGGTGELFF
>-|-|TRBJ2-7|TRBV6-5
TGTGCCAGCAGTTACGGGACTGGCCGATACGAGCAGTACTTC
CASSYGTGRYEQYF
>-|-|TRBJ1-5|TRBV19
TGTGCCAGTAGTTTTCAGTATAGCAATCAGCCCCAGCATTTT
CASSFQYSNQPQHF
>TRBD1|-|TRBJ1-1|TRBV5-5
TGTGCCAGCAGCTCGCCGGGACAGTTTAACACTGAAGCTTTCTTT
CASSSPGQFNTEAFF
>-|-|TRBJ2-7|TRBV4-2
TGTGCCAGCAGCCAACAGGGCTACGAGCAGTACTTC
CASSQQGYEQYF
>TRBD2|once|TRBJ2-1|TRBV7-8
TGTGCCAGCAGCTTAGAGGAGCGGGAGGTGGTGGTTCACAATGAGCAGTTCTTC
CASSLEEREVVVHNEQFF
>TRBD2|-|TRBJ2-1|TRBV15
TGTGCCACCAGCGCAGCGGGAGGGGGAATGTACAATGAGCAGTTCTTC
CATSAAGGGMYNEQFF
>-|-|TRBJ2-5|TRBV20-1
TGCAGTGCCCACCATCAGGAGACCCAGTACTTC
CSAHHQETQYF
>-|-|TRBJ1-1|TRBV7-8
TGTGCCAGCATCGGGGAGGAGGACACTGAAGCTTTCTTT
CASIGEEDTEAFF
>-|-|TRBJ2-5|TRBV28
TGTGCCAGCAGTTTATTCTTTGGCAGGTCCCAAGAGACCCAGTACTTC
CASSLFFGRSQETQYF
>-|-|TRBJ1-4|TRBV11-2
TGTGCCAGCAGCCCATCCGGCCTCTATGAAAAACTGTTTTTT
CASSPSGLYEKLFF
>TRBD1|-|TRBJ1-5|TRBV2
TGTGCCAGCAGTGAATCTGACAGGGGAGGCCAGCCCCAGCATTTT
CASSESDRGGQPQHF
>-|-|TRBJ2-5|TRBV18
TGTGCCAGCTCACCAGCCGGGGAAGAGACCCAGTACTTC
CASSPAGEETQYF
>-|-|TRBJ2-1|TRBV2
TGTGCCAGCAGTGCCGACTACAATGAGCAGTTCTTC
CASSADYNEQFF
>TRBD1|-|TRBJ2-7|TRBV28
TGTGCCAGCAGTACCGGGACAGATGATGAGCAGTACTTC
CASSTGTDDEQYF
>TRBD1|-|TRBJ1-2|TRBV5-1
TGCGCCAGCAGCTTACCCCGGGACAGGGGGGACTATGGCTACACCTTC
CASSLPRDRGDYGYTF
>-|-|TRBJ2-7|TRBV7-2
TGTGCCAGCAGCTCCGCTGGCTCCTACGAGCAGTACTTC
CASSSAGSYEQYF